One TCR beta chain is described in this entry. This sample stems from a study of blood T cell repertoires in COVID-19. The authors' processing: The assay estimated nucleated cells by amplifying reference gene primers. Sequencing used immunoSEQ multiplex PCR; TCRdb keeps in-frame clones, though not all of them. Clonal size and the V and J genes are those of that table, whereas D and trimming came from the DNA. The sample has roughly 230,000 clones, 70% to 90% seen once; the top ten hold 6.6%. Germline assignment: CDR1 LGHDT and CDR2 YNNKEL (reference sequence). V shed 2 bases and J 4 bases; nucleotides not matched to a gene: 14. This CDR3 region has 18 residues. Participants, about 18 to 100 years old, spanned under 30 US areas. Shortly before study entry, within 2 weeks, exposed participants had met a COVID-19 case.

Sequenced input: PBMCs or T cells enriched from blood (not recorded which). This sequence originates from a woman aged 45-65 years who had been exposed to COVID-19. The chain is built from TRBV3-1 (or the pseudogene TRBV3-2) and TRBJ2-5, with 9 nucleotides matching TRBD2. The CDR3 reads CASSQSPSTAGGGETQYF. The CDR3 nucleotides read TGTGCCAGCAGCCAATCCCCGAGTACAGCGGGGGGTGGAGAGACCCAGTACTTC.